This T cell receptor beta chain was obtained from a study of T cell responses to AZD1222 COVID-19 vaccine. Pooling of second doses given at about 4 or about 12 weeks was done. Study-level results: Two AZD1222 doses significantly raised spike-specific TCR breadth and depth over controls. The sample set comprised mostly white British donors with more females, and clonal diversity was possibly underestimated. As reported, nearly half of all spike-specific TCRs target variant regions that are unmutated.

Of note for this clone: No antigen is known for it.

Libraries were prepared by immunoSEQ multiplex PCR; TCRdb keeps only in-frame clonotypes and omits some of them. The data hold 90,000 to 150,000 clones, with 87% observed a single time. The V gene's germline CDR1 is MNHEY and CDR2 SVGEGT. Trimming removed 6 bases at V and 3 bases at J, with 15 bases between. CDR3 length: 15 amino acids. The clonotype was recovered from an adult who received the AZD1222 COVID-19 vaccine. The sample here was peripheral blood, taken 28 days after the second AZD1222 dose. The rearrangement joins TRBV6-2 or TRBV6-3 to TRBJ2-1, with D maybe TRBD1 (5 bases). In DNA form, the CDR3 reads TGTGCCAGCAGCCGCGACAGTCCGGGCTACAATGAGCAGTTCTTC. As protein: CASSRDSPGYNEQFF.